The sequence of this TCR beta chain was determined in a study of shared clonotypes between healthy human individuals. Study-wide points: Limitation of the genetic and exposure-history diversity represented came from the few donors.

Measured with immunoSEQ multiplex PCR; TCRdb has only the in-frame clones, and not every one. The data hold about 450,000 clones, with 79% observed a single time. The CDR3 consists of 14 residues. In germline, CDR1 is SGDLS, CDR2 YYNGEE. Between the trimmed V and J ends, which lost 3 bases and 7 bases, there was a span of 13 bases. In the case of this clone: No antigen is known for it.

Approximately 82 million PBMCs were counted before genomic DNA extraction. The chain is built from TRBV9 and TRBJ1-4; perhaps TRBD1 as D (5 bases). The clonotype was recovered from a woman in her thirties or forties in good health. Some clones in this sample may be carry-over from other donors' samples. Sequences were obtained from PBMCs. The CDR3, as DNA: TGTGCCAGCAGCGCTGGTAGGGGTTCTGAAAAACTGTTTTTT. Protein product: CASSAGRGSEKLFF.